This T cell receptor (beta chain) was observed in a study of T cells in Graves' hyperthyroidism and ophthalmopathy. Using RNA transcripts as the source, TCR beta CDR3 regions were amplified. When the TCR CDR3 underwent first-round RT-PCR, the HTBI primer set was used. TCRdb called the multiplex PCR reads again in MiXCR, with one record for every CDR3 protein. Altogether approximately 640,000 distinct CDR3 sequences are present, around 15% being singletons, with the ten largest covering about 16%. This CDR3 region has 15 residues. Per the germline V gene, CDR1 is MNHNS and CDR2 is SASEGT. Details on this clonotype: One end of the junction does not line up with germline, which may come from a read error.

The TCR comes from a man aged 50 to 60 with Graves' hyperthyroidism. This chain uses TRBV6-1 with TRBJ2-7, with D perhaps matching TRBD1 or TRBD2 (5 bases each). Sample: blood. The CDR3 is CAISEVGTDYYEQYF. CDR3 DNA: TGTGCCATCAGTGAAGTTGGGACGGATTACTACGAGCAGTACTTC.